A few counts support the clone carrying this T cell receptor beta chain. The data derive from a study of blood T cell repertoires in COVID-19. Study-level information: Whether acute or convalescent, the COVID-19 samples came from the United States, Italy and Spain. From T cells, B-cell-depleted T cells, or PBMCs came the material, which was cDNA or gDNA.

Original handling: Reference gene primer amplification yielded estimated nucleated cell counts. Some clones are missing from TCRdb's copy, which holds only in-frame ones; the method was immunoSEQ multiplex PCR. V and J calls and clone size are copied from that table; D and trimming were computed from the DNA. Of around 190,000 clones detected, 60% to 85% appear once; the ten largest clones hold approximately 8.6%. V lost 4 bases and J 2 bases, leaving 15 bases between the germline ends. This CDR3 region has 16 residues. Germline V CDR1 and CDR2: SGHRS, YFSETQ. This clonotype originated in a woman between 50 and 59 years old with active or convalescent COVID-19. The sample was peripheral blood. The J gene is TRBJ2-2, the V gene TRBV5-1, with D possibly TRBD2 on 5 matching bases. CDR3 in amino acids: CASSPGSHLNTGELFF. Written as DNA, the CDR3 is TGCGCCAGCAGCCCGGGGTCACACTTAAACACCGGGGAGCTGTTTTTT.